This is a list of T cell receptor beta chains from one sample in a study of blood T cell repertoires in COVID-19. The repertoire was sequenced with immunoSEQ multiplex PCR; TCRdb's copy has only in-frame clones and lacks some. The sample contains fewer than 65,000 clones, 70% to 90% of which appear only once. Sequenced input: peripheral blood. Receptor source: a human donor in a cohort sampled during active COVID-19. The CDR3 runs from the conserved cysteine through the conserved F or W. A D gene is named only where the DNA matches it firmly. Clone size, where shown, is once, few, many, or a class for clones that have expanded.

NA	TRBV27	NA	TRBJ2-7	CASSLTTGAYEQYF	TGTGCCAGCAGTTTGACGACGGGGGCCTACGAGCAGTACTTC
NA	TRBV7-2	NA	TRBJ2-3	CASSRRYSVPSTDTQYF	TGTGCCAGCAGCCGCCGATATAGCGTCCCCAGCACAGATACGCAGTATTTT
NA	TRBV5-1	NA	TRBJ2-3	CASSLVQGWGTDTQYF	TGCGCCAGCAGCTTGGTACAGGGATGGGGCACAGATACGCAGTATTTT
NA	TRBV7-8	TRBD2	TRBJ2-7	CASSSTREGYEQYF	TGTGCCAGCAGCTCGACGCGGGAGGGCTACGAGCAGTACTTC
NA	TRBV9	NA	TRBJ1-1	CASSQGPEDMNTEAFF	TGTGCCAGCAGCCAGGGGCCGGAGGATATGAACACTGAAGCTTTCTTT
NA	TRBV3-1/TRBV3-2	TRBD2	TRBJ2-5	CASSRGNSGGAETQYF	TGTGCCAGCAGCCGCGGGAATAGCGGGGGGGCGGAGACCCAGTACTTC
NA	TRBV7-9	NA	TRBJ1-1	CASSGQGNTEAFF	TGTGCCAGCAGCGGGCAGGGGAACACTGAAGCTTTCTTT
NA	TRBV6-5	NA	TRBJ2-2	CASTRGGGKIGELFF	TGTGCCAGCACCCGGGGAGGGGGAAAGATCGGGGAGCTGTTTTTT
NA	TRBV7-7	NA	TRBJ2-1	CASSLNLGPLSYNEQFF	TGTGCCAGCAGCCTAAATCTGGGGCCCCTCTCCTACAATGAGCAGTTCTTC
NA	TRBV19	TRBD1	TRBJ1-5	CASSRDREGNQPQHF	TGTGCCAGTAGTAGAGACAGGGAAGGCAATCAGCCCCAGCATTTT
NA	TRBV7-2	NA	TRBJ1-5	CASSLASGNQPQHF	TGTGCCAGCAGCTTAGCGTCCGGGAATCAGCCCCAGCATTTT
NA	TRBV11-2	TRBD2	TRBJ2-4	CASKSTSGVNIQYF	TGTGCCAGCAAATCCACTAGCGGGGTCAACATTCAGTACTTC
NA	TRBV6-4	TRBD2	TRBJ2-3	CASKPPGLAGTRTDTQYF	TGTGCCAGCAAACCACCGGGACTAGCGGGGACCCGCACAGATACGCAGTATTTT
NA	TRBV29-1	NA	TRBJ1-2	CSVDLSDRYGYTF	TGCAGCGTTGATCTGAGCGATCGCTATGGCTACACCTTC
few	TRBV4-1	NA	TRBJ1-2	CASSQDKWAGVAYGYTF	TGCGCCAGCAGCCAAGATAAGTGGGCAGGGGTGGCCTATGGCTACACCTTC
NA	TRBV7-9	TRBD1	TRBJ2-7	CASSGADRGDEQYF	TGTGCCAGCAGTGGGGCGGACAGGGGCGACGAGCAGTACTTC
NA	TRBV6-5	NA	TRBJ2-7	CASRPGGTYEQYF	TGTGCCAGCAGACCCGGGGGAACCTACGAGCAGTACTTC
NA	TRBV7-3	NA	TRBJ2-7	CASSLSGQTYEQYF	TGTGCCAGCAGCTTATCTGGACAGACCTACGAGCAGTACTTC
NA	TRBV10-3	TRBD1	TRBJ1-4	CAIRDRETTNEKLFF	TGTGCCATCCGGGACAGGGAGACAACTAATGAAAAACTGTTTTTT
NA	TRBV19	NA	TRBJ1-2	CASSEGLFNYGYTF	TGTGCCAGTAGTGAAGGACTATTTAACTATGGCTACACCTTC
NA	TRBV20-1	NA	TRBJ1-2	CSATSQLGYTF	TGCAGTGCTACGTCCCAACTCGGCTACACCTTC
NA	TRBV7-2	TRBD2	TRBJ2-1	CASSITSGGYSEQFF	TGTGCCAGCAGCATAACTAGCGGGGGGTACAGTGAGCAGTTCTTC
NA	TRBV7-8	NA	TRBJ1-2	CASSSVENYGYTF	TGTGCCAGCAGCTCGGTAGAAAACTATGGCTACACCTTC
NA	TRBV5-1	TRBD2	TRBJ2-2	CASKAGGNTGELFF	TGCGCCAGCAAAGCGGGGGGGAACACCGGGGAGCTGTTTTTT
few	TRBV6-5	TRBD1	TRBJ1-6	CASSYQRWTGDSPLHF	TGTGCCAGCAGTTACCAACGATGGACAGGGGACTCACCCCTCCACTTT
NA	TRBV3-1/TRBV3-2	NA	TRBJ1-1	CASSPWPGGTEAFF	TGTGCCAGCAGCCCGTGGCCCGGGGGGACTGAAGCTTTCTTT
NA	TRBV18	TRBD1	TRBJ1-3	CASSPGQGSSGNTIYF	TGTGCCAGCTCACCGGGACAGGGGTCTTCTGGAAACACCATATATTTT
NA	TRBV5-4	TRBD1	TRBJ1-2	CASSALEGGDGYTF	TGTGCCAGCAGCGCGTTGGAAGGGGGCGATGGCTACACCTTC
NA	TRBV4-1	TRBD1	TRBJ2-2	CASSRRDRVGELFF	TGCGCCAGCAGCCGCCGGGACAGGGTAGGGGAGCTGTTTTTT
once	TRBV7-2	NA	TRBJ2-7	CASSKTGSSYEQYF	TGTGCCAGCAGCAAAACAGGGAGCTCCTACGAGCAGTACTTC
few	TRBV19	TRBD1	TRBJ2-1	CASTRDSSYNEQFF	TGTGCCAGTACCCGGGACAGCTCCTACAATGAGCAGTTCTTC